This T cell receptor (beta chain) was sequenced for a study of regulatory T cells in long-lasting Graves disease. Study observations and caveats: Persistent disease exhibited a predilection for TRBV28, TRBJ1-2 and TRBJ2-5.

The table lists this clonotype with many counts. Its antigen remains unknown. V gave up 2 bases and J gave up 9 bases; unmatched junction bases: 8. The length of the CDR3 is 15 residues. Germline lookup yields CDR1 MGHDK and CDR2 SYGVNS. Noted time point: newly diagnosed GD, antithyroid drugs for less than 3 months. RNA from PBMCs was the source of the TCR library. Around 9 milliliters of peripheral blood were drawn into EDTA tubes. Building of the TCR beta libraries involved iRepertoire HTBI primers and Arm-PCR of CDR3 regions. Original handling: Among the samples, 60 to 65 TRBV and about 15 TRBJ segments were identified. TCRdb analysed the multiplex PCR reads with MiXCR anew, one entry per CDR3 protein. In this record, the V and J calls reflect TCRdb's handling and not the investigators' own analysis. Of 200,000 to 250,000 distinct CDR3 sequences detected, roughly 18% appear once; the ten largest clones hold roughly 12%.

This sample also belongs to another study, concerning T cells in Graves' hyperthyroidism and ophthalmopathy.

The sample in question was peripheral blood mononuclear cells (PBMCs), obtained at new diagnosis, from a patient treated with antithyroid drugs. The J gene is TRBJ2-1, the V gene TRBV25-1; 9 positions match TRBD1. The TCR comes from a woman aged 30 to 39 with Graves disease. The CDR3 region is CASSETGQGLGEQFF. CDR3 coding DNA: TGTGCCAGCAGTGAAACGGGACAGGGACTGGGTGAGCAGTTCTTC.